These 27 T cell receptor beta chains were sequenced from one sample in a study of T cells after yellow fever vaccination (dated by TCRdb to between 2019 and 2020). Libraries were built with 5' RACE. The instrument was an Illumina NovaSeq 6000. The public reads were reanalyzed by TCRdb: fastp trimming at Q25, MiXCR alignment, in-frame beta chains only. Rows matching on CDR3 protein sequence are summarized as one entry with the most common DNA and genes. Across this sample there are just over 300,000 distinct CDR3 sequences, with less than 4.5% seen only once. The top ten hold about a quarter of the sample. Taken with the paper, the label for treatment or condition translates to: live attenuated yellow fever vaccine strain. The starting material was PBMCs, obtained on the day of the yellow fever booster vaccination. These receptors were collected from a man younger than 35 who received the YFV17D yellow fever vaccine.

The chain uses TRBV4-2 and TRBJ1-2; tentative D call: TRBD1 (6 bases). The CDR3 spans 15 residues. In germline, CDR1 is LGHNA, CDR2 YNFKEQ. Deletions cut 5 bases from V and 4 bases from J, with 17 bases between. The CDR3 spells CASSTRQAIRYGYTF. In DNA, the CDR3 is TGTGCCAGCAGCACCAGACAGGCGATTCGCTATGGCTACACCTTC.

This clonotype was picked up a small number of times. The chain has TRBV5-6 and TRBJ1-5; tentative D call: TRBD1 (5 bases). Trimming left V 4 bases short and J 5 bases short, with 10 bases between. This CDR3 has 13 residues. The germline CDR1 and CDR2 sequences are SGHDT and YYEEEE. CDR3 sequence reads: CASSEGLDQPQHF. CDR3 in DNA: TGTGCCAGCAGCGAGGGGTTAGATCAGCCCCAGCATTTT.

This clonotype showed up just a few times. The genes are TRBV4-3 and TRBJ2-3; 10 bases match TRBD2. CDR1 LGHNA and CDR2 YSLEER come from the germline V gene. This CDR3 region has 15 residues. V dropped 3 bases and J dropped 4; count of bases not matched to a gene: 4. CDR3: CASSQLAGEADTQYF. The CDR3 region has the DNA TGCGCCAGCAGCCAGCTAGCGGGGGAAGCAGATACGCAGTATTTT.

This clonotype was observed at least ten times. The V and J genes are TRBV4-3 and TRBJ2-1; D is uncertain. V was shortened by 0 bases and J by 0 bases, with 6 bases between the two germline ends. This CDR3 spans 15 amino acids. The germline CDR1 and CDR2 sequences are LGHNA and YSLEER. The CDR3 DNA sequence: TGCGCCAGCAGCCAAGACGGTAGCTCCTACAATGAGCAGTTCTTC. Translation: CASSQDGSSYNEQFF.

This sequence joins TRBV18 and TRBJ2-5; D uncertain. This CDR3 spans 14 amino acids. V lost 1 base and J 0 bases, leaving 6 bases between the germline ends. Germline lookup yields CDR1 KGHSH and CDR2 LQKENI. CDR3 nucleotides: TGTGCCAGCTCACCACTGGGAAACCAAGAGACCCAGTACTTC. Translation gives CASSPLGNQETQYF.

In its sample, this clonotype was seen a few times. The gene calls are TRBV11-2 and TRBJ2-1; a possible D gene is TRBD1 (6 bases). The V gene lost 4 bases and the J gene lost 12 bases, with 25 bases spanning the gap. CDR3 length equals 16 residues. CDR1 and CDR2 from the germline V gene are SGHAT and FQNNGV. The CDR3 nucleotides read TGTGCCAGCAGCTCGGCCGGGACATCAACCGGTCGGGGGCAGTTCTTC. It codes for CASSSAGTSTGRGQFF.

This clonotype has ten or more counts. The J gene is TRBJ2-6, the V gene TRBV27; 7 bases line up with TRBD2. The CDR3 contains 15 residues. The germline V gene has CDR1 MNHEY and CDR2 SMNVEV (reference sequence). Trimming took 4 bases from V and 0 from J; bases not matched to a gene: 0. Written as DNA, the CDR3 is TGTGCCAGCAGTTCGGGGGGCTCTGGGGCCAACGTCCTGACTTTC. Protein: CASSSGGSGANVLTF.

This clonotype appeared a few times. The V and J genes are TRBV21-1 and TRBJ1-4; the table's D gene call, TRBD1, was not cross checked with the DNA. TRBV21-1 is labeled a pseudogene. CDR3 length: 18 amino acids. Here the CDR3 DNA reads TGTGCCAGCAGCATAGGGATTGGGACAGGCCTACCCAATGAAAAACTGTTTTTT. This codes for CASSIGIGTGLPNEKLFF.

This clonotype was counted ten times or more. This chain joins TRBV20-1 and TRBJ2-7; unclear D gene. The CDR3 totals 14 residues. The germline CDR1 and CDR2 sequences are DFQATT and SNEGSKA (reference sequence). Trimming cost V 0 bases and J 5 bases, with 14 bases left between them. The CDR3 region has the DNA TGCAGTGCTAGAGATCAGGAAAGGGCCGACGAGCAGTACTTC. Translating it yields CSARDQERADEQYF.

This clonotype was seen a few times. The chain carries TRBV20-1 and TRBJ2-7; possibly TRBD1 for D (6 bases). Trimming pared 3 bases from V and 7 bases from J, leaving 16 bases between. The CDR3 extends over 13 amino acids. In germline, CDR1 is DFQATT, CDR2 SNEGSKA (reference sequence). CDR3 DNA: TGCAGTGCTAGTAAGGCAGGGGCGAGGGAGCAGTACTTC. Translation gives CSASKAGAREQYF.

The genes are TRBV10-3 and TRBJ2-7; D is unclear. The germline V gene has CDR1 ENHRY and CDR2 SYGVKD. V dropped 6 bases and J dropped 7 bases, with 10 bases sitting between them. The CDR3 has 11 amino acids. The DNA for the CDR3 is TGTGCCATCAGGACCCATGAAGAGCAGTACTTC. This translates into CAIRTHEEQYF.

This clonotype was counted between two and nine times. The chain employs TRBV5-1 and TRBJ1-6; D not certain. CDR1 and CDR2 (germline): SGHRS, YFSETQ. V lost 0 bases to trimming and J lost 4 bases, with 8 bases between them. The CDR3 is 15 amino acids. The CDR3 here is CASSLGLQYNSPLHF. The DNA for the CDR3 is TGCGCCAGCAGCTTGGGTCTTCAATATAATTCACCCCTCCACTTT.

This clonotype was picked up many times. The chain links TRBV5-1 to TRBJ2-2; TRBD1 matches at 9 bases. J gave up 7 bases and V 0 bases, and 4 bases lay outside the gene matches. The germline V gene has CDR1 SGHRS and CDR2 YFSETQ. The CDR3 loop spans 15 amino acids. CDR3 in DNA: TGCGCCAGCAGCTTGGACAGGGGGCTGTTCGGGGAGCTGTTTTTT. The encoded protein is CASSLDRGLFGELFF. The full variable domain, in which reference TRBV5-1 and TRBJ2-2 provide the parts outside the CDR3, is KAGVTQTPRYLIKTRGQQVTLSCSPISGHRSVSWYQQTPGQGLQFLFEYFSETQRNKGNFPGRFSGRQFSNSRSEMNVSTLELGDSALYLCASSLDRGLFGELFFGEGSRLTVL.

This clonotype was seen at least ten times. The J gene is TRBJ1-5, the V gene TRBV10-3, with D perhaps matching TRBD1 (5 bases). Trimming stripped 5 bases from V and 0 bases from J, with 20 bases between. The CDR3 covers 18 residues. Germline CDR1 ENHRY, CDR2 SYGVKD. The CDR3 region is CAISLRKTGRDSNQPQHF. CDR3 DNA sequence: TGTGCCATCAGTCTACGGAAAACAGGCAGGGATAGCAATCAGCCCCAGCATTTT.

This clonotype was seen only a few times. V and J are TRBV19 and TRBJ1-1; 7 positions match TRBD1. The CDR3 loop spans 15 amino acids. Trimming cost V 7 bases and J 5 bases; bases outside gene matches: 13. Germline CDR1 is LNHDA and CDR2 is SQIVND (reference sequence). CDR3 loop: CASIRRRQGRTEAFF. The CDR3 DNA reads TGTGCCAGTATCCGTCGGAGACAGGGAAGGACTGAAGCTTTCTTT.

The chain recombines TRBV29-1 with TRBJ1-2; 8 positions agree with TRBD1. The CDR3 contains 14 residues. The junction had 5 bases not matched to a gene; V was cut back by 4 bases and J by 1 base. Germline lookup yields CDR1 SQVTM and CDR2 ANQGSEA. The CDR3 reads CSVGPGQVNYGYTF. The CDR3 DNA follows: TGCAGCGTTGGACCGGGACAGGTTAACTATGGCTACACCTTC.

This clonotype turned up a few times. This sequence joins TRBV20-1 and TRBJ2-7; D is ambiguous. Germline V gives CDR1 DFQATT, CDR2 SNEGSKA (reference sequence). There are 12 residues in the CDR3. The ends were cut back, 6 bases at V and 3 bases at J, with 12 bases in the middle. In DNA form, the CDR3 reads TGCAGTGCGGTGACAACTTACTACGAGCAGTACGTC. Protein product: CSAVTTYYEQYV.

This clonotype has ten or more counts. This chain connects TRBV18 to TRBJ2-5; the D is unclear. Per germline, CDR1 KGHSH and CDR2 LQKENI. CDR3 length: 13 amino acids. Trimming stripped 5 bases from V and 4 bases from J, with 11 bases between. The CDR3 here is CASSWNPGETQYF. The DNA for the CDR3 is TGTGCCAGCTCATGGAACCCCGGAGAGACCCAGTACTTC.

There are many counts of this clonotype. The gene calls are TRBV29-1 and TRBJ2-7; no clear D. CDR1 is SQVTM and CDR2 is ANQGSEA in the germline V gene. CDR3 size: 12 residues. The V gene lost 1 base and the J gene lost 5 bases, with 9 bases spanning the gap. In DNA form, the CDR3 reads TGCAGCGTTGAAGTTTCACAGAACGAGCAGTACTTC. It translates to CSVEVSQNEQYF.

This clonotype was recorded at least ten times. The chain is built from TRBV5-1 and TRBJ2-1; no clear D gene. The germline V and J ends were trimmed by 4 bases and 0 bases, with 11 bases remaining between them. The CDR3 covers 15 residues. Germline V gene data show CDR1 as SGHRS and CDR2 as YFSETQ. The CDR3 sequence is CASSADMGSYNEQFF. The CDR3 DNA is TGCGCCAGCAGCGCTGACATGGGCTCCTACAATGAGCAGTTCTTC.

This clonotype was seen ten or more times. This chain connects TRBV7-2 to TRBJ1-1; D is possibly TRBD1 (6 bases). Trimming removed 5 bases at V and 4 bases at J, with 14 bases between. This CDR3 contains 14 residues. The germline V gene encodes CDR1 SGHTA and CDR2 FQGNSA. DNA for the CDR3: TGTGCCAGCAGCGTATCAGGGGTTGGCACTGAAGCTTTCTTT. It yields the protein CASSVSGVGTEAFF.

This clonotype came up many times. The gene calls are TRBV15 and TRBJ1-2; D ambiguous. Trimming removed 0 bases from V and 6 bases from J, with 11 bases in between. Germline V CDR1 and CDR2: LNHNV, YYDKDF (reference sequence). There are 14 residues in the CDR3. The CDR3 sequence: CATSRDLGSDGYTF. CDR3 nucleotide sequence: TGTGCCACCAGCAGAGATCTGGGCTCGGATGGCTACACCTTC.

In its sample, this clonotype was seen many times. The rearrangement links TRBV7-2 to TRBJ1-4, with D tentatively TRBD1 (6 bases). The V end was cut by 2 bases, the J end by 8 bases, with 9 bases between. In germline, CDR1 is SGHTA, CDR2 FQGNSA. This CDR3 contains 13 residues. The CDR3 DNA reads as TGTGCCAGCAGCTTACAGGGGAGGGAAAAACTGTTTTTT. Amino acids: CASSLQGREKLFF.

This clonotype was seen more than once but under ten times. CDR3 protein: CASSWSEGTGDTGELFF. CDR3 DNA sequence: TGTGCCAGCAGTTGGTCTGAAGGGACAGGTGACACCGGGGAGCTGTTTTTT. The rearrangement uses TRBV6-5 and TRBJ2-2; TRBD1 agrees at 8 bases. The germline CDR1 and CDR2 sequences are MNHEY and SVGAGI. CDR3 size: 17 residues. With 4 bases clipped from V and 3 bases from J, the junction kept 10 bases outside the gene matches.

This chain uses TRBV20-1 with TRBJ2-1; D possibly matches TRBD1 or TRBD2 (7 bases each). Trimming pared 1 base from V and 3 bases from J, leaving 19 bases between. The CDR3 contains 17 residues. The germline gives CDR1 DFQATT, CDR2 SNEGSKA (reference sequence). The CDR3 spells CSARGGGGRGNYNEQFF. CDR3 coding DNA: TGCAGTGCTAGAGGGGGAGGGGGCAGGGGTAACTACAATGAGCAGTTCTTC.

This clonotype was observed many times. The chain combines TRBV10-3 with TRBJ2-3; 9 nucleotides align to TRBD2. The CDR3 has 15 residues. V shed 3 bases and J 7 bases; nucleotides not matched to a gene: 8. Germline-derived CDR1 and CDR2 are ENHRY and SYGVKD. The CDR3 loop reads CAISEGLAGFYTQYF. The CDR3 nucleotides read TGTGCCATCAGTGAAGGGCTAGCGGGGTTCTATACGCAGTATTTT.

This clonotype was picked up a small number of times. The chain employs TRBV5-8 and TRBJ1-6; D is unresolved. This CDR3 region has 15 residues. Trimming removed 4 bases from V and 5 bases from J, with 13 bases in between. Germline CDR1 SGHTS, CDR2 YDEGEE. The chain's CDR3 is CASSPLDTNNSPLHF. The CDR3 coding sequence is TGTGCCAGCAGCCCCCTCGACACGAATAATTCACCCCTCCACTTT.